These T cell receptor beta chains were read from a single sample in a study of blood T cells in healthy people across ages. In TCRdb, the 5' RACE reads were re-called with MiXCR into one record per CDR3 protein. The sample consists of more than 800,000 distinct CDR3 sequences, under 30% of them appearing once. Sequencing used blood. These receptors were taken from an elderly woman in good health. Both conserved end residues are part of each CDR3. The order of the fields is D gene, J gene, V gene, clone size, CDR3 DNA, CDR3 protein. The D gene is left open where the match is weak. Where a row states a size, it is once, few, many or the class of an expanded clone; other rows omit it.

TRBD2 TRBJ2-7 TRBV20-1 many TGCAGTGCTAAGGGACTAGCGGGAGCCTACGAGCAGTACTTC CSAKGLAGAYEQYF
. TRBJ2-4 TRBV20-1 many TGCAGTGCTCACCCAGGGATAGCCAAAAACATTCAGTACTTC CSAHPGIAKNIQYF
. TRBJ2-4 TRBV7-2 many TGTGCCAGCAGCTTAGATGGAAACATTCAGTACTTC CASSLDGNIQYF
. TRBJ2-6 TRBV20-1 few TGCAGTGCTACCGGTGAGGGGGACGTCGCTGGGGCCAACGTCCTGACTTTC CSATGEGDVAGANVLTF
. TRBJ1-5 TRBV20-1 . TGCAGTGCTAGCCGCGGGACTCGGGGAGATCAGCCCCAGCATTTT CSASRGTRGDQPQHF
. TRBJ2-3 TRBV12-3/TRBV12-4 many TGTGCCAGCAGTTTAGAGGGGGGAGATACGCAGTATTTT CASSLEGGDTQYF
. TRBJ1-2 TRBV30 . TGTGCCTGGAGTTTGATACAGGGAAATAGCTACACCTTC CAWSLIQGNSYTF
. TRBJ2-2 TRBV7-9 . TGTGCCAGCAGCCGGGGGATGGGGGACACCGGGGAGCTGTTTTTT CASSRGMGDTGELFF
. TRBJ1-2 TRBV20-1 . TGCAGTGCTCGGAGCGGGGGCAGGGATGGCTACACCTTC CSARSGGRDGYTF
. TRBJ1-2 TRBV6-5 . TGTGCCAGCAGTTACTCGGCAGGTTATGGCTACACCTTC CASSYSAGYGYTF
TRBD2 TRBJ2-1 TRBV14 . TGTGCCAGCAGCCCCGACCGACTAGCGGGGGGGAGGAATGAGCAGTTCTTC CASSPDRLAGGRNEQFF
. TRBJ2-1 TRBV14 . TGTGCCAGCAGCCTGACACTAGGTTGGAATGAGCAGTTCTTC CASSLTLGWNEQFF
. TRBJ1-1 TRBV6-1 . TGTGCCAGCAGTGGCCCCTGGGGGATTGTCACTGAAGCTTTCTTT CASSGPWGIVTEAFF
TRBD1 TRBJ2-7 TRBV12-3/TRBV12-4 . TGTGCCAGCAGTTCCACAGGGGGCTGGGAGCAGTACTTC CASSSTGGWEQYF
. TRBJ2-1 TRBV7-6 many TGTGCCAGCACCCCTTACTCGTCTATAGCCGTGATAGAGCAGTTCTTC CASTPYSSIAVIEQFF
. TRBJ2-7 TRBV2 . TGTGCCAGCAGTCAGGGACGGGGACGGGCCTACGAGCAGTACTTC CASSQGRGRAYEQYF
. TRBJ1-6 TRBV6-2/TRBV6-3 many TGTGCCAGCAGTTACGGGGGTGAGCAGCGTCGGGCACCCCTCCACTTT CASSYGGEQRRAPLHF
. TRBJ2-5 TRBV25-1 . TGTGCCAGCAGTGAATTCGGAGTAGGGGAGACCCAGTACTTC CASSEFGVGETQYF
. TRBJ2-2 TRBV7-2 many TGTGCCAGCAGCCCGAAGGCGAGGACTAACACCGGGGAGCTGTTTTTT CASSPKARTNTGELFF
. TRBJ1-2 TRBV3-1 . TGTGCCAGCAGTCGTACCCAGGGAGATGGCTACACCTTC CASSRTQGDGYTF
TRBD2 TRBJ2-1 TRBV6-1 many TGTGCCAGCAGCCCCAAGCATACACGGACTAGCGGGGTAGGAGAGCAGTTCTTC CASSPKHTRTSGVGEQFF
. TRBJ1-2 TRBV2 . TGTGCCAGCACCAGGGCGGCTAACTATGGCTACACCTTC CASTRAANYGYTF
. TRBJ1-6 TRBV7-9 many TGTGCCAGCAGCTTAGGGGCTGGAGGTACAGGGATCTCACCCCTCCACTTT CASSLGAGGTGISPLHF
. TRBJ2-5 TRBV29-1 few TGCAGCGTTGGACGGGGTGAGGCCCAGTACTTC CSVGRGEAQYF
. TRBJ1-2 TRBV20-1 few TGCAGTGCTAAGGACAGCCTGAACTATGGCTACACCTTC CSAKDSLNYGYTF
TRBD2 TRBJ2-7 TRBV7-2 . TGTGCCAGCAGCTCTAGCGGGGGGGACGCCTACGAGCAGTACTTC CASSSSGGDAYEQYF
. TRBJ2-5 TRBV5-5 many TGTGCCAGCAGCTTCGGCCGGAACCAAGAGACCCAGTACTTC CASSFGRNQETQYF
. TRBJ2-3 TRBV4-1 many TGCGCCAGCAGCCAAGAAGGCGGAGTCACTACGCAGTATTTT CASSQEGGVTTQYF
. TRBJ2-1 TRBV3-1 many TGTGCCAGCAGCCAACTCAGGGAGTCGCAGTTCTTC CASSQLRESQFF
. TRBJ2-5 TRBV6-2/TRBV6-3 many TGTGCCAGCAGTTTCCTACAGGGTCCGCAAGAGACCCAGTACTTC CASSFLQGPQETQYF
. TRBJ2-5 TRBV7-2 many TGTGCCAGCAGCTCGGGGGTTGGGGAGACCCAGTACTTC CASSSGVGETQYF
TRBD1 TRBJ1-1 TRBV5-5 . TGTGCCAGCAGTACAGGGGGGTGGCTCACTGAAGCTTTCTTT CASSTGGWLTEAFF
. TRBJ2-7 TRBV5-1 . TGCGCCAGCAGCTTCGGGGACGACGAGCAGTACTTC CASSFGDDEQYF
. TRBJ1-6 TRBV21-1 . TGTGCCAGCAGCAAAAATAGACAGGGCCCTTCACCCCTCCACTTT CASSKNRQGPSPLHF
TRBD2 TRBJ2-3 TRBV12-3/TRBV12-4 . TGTGCCAGCAGCACCGGACTAGCGGGGGGTGGGGATGCGCAATATTTT CASSTGLAGGGDAQYF
TRBD1 TRBJ1-5 TRBV6-2/TRBV6-3 many TGTGCCAGCAGAATACAGGGGGGAGGCAATCAGCCCCAGCATTTT CASRIQGGGNQPQHF
. TRBJ1-4 TRBV30 few TGTGCCTGGAGTGTACCGGGGGCTGGAGAAAAACTGTTTTTT CAWSVPGAGEKLFF
. TRBJ2-1 TRBV20-1 many TGCAGTGCTAGACTGGGGGGTGGTGAGCAGTTCTTC CSARLGGGEQFF
. TRBJ2-5 TRBV4-2 . TGTGCCAGCAGCCAAGTGGTAGACGACCGGGAGACCCAGTACTTC CASSQVVDDRETQYF
. TRBJ2-3 TRBV12-3/TRBV12-4 many TGTGCTAGCAGCTTAAGAGGGCTCAGCACAGATACGCAGTATTTT CASSLRGLSTDTQYF
. TRBJ2-3 TRBV7-2 many TGTGCCAGCAGCCCAGGGGATCATACGCAGTATTTT CASSPGDHTQYF
TRBD2 TRBJ2-5 TRBV20-1 many TGCAGTGCTAAACTGGGACTAGCCTTCCAAGAGACCCAGTACTTC CSAKLGLAFQETQYF
. TRBJ1-4 TRBV6-2/TRBV6-3 . TGTGCCAGCAGAGACGCCCTTGAAAAACTGTTTTTT CASRDALEKLFF
TRBD2 TRBJ2-5 TRBV7-9 . TGTGCCAGCAGCCCAAACTCTAGCGGGTCGATGAAAGAGACCCAGTACTTC CASSPNSSGSMKETQYF
. TRBJ2-7 TRBV5-5 . TGTGCCAGCAGCTTGGATCCCAAGGCCCAGTACTTC CASSLDPKAQYF
. TRBJ1-5 TRBV18 . TGTGCCAGCTCACAGGGAAATGGTCAGCCCCAGCATTTT CASSQGNGQPQHF
. TRBJ1-2 TRBV5-6 few TGTGCCAGCCGGAAGTCGGGAAGGGGCTATGGCTACACCTTC CASRKSGRGYGYTF
. TRBJ2-1 TRBV3-1 many TGTGCCAGCAGCCACCAGGGGTGGGATGAGCAGTTCTTC CASSHQGWDEQFF
. TRBJ1-2 TRBV19 few TGTGCCAGTAGTATAGCTGGAACAGGCGGTTATGGCTACACCTTC CASSIAGTGGYGYTF
. TRBJ2-3 TRBV6-2/TRBV6-3 many TGTGCCAGCAGTGGCCAGTTCGGGGATACGCAGTATTTT CASSGQFGDTQYF
. TRBJ1-4 TRBV11-2 . TGTGCCAGCAGCCCAGGGGTTGATGAAAAACTGTTTTTT CASSPGVDEKLFF
. TRBJ2-1 TRBV7-6 . TGTGCCAGCACCACGGGGCTAGAGGGTGAGCAGTTCTTC CASTTGLEGEQFF
. TRBJ1-6 TRBV13 . TGTGCCAGCTCCTTAGGACAGCTCAATAATTCACCCCTCCACTTT CASSLGQLNNSPLHF
. TRBJ2-5 TRBV5-1 many TGCGCCAGCAGCTTGGAAACAATGGATTTCGGGGAGACCCAGTACTTC CASSLETMDFGETQYF
TRBD1 TRBJ1-3 TRBV2 . TGTGCCACCGCGACAGGGGGCCTCTCTGGAAACACCATATATTTT CATATGGLSGNTIYF
. TRBJ2-3 TRBV10-3 many TGTGCCATCAGTGAAATGCCCGGGGGCGAGGGGACGCAGTATTTT CAISEMPGGEGTQYF
TRBD1 TRBJ2-7 TRBV12-3/TRBV12-4 many TGTGCCAGCAGTCCACGACAGGGGCGGTGGTACGAGCAGTACTTC CASSPRQGRWYEQYF